This TCR beta chain was profiled in a study of spatial heterogeneity in lung cancer. Study-wide background: Alpha-chain detections were consistently fewer than beta-chain detections among the sequences.

Each TCR cDNA molecule carried a unique molecular identifier. TCRdb itself ran the 5' RACE reads through MiXCR, one entry per CDR3 protein. This sample has around 87,000 distinct CDR3 sequences, with 10% to 15% found just once. This clonotype was seen many times. The germline V and J ends were trimmed by 6 bases and 4 bases, with 7 bases remaining between them. The length of the CDR3 is 12 residues. Per germline, CDR1 MDHEN and CDR2 SYDVKM. The time point denotes: sample taken at primary tumor resection. No cells were sorted before sequencing. The whole RNA sequenced was extracted from tumor, nontumor lung or frozen PBMC.

The source of this sequence is a male donor with early-stage non-small cell lung cancer. This chain links TRBV28 with TRBJ1-3; D unresolved. Sequencing used PBMCs, obtained at surgery. The DNA of the CDR3 is TGTGCCAGCAGCAGAGGGGGAAACACCATATATTTT. Protein sequence: CASSRGGNTIYF.